This T cell receptor (beta chain) was sequenced during a study of cytomegalovirus exposure and HLA in healthy donors. About the study: An earlier analysis identified approximately 110 million unique TCR beta sequences in about 179 million T cells.

Notes on this clone: Its antigen is not identified.

Germline CDR1 is MGHRA and CDR2 is YSYEKL. V was clipped by 2 bases and J by 7 bases; unmatched bases: 4. The CDR3 is 14 residues long. The primer mix had 60 Vbeta and 13 Jbeta primers. Here immunoSEQ multiplex PCR was the method, and the copy in TCRdb shows in-frame clones only, minus some. The data contain 110,000 to 150,000 clones, 70% of them singletons. The study's findings and limits: Sequence variants that were highly shared formed a cluster that was likely a sequencing artifact.

This receptor was obtained from a woman in her sixties or seventies in good health and CMV-seropositive. This chain connects TRBV4-1 to TRBJ1-4; 7 bases are shared with TRBD1. The sample was PBMCs. The CDR3 region is CASSQRGQGEKLFF. CDR3 sequence (DNA): TGCGCCAGCAGCCAAAGGGGGCAAGGTGAAAAACTGTTTTTT.